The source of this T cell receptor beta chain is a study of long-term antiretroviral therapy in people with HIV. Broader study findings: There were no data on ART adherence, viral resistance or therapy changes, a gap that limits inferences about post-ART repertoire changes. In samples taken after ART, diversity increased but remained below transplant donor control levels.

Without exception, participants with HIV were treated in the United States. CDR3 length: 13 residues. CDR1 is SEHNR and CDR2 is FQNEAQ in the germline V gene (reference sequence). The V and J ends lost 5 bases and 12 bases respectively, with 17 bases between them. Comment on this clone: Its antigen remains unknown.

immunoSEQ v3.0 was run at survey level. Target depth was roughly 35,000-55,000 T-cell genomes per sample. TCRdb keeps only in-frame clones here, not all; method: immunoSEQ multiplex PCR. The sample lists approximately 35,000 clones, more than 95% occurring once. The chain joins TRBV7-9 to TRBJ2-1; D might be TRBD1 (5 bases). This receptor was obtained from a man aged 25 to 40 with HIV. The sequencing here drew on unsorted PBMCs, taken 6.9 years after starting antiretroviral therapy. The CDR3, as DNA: TGTGCCAGCAGCCTCAGACAGCCCGGCCCGCAGTTCTTC. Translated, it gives CASSLRQPGPQFF.